These T cell receptor beta chains were read from a single sample in a study of beta chain features in type 1 diabetes. Clones were read by immunoSEQ multiplex PCR, and TCRdb kept only the in-frame ones, dropping some. The sample has around 250,000 clones, 13% to 15% seen once. Sequenced: naive CD4+ T cells from blood. The receptors were sampled from a man under 40 with type 1 diabetes. CDR3s include the opening cysteine and the closing phenylalanine or tryptophan. The order of the fields is J gene, V gene, D gene, clone size, CDR3 DNA, CDR3 protein. The D gene is left open where the match is weak. Clone size is not always given. Where it is, it says once, few, many or a class for expanded clones.

TRBJ2-1 TRBV28 TRBD2 - TGTGCCAGCAGTTTATCAGCGGGAGCAGGGGAGGGATACAATGAGCAGTTCTTC CASSLSAGAGEGYNEQFF
TRBJ1-1 TRBV28 - - TGTGCCAGCAGTTTGGCGAGGACTGAAGCTTTCTTT CASSLARTEAFF
TRBJ2-1 TRBV6-6 TRBD2 - TGTGCCAGCAGCCGGCCCGGACTAGCGGGCGTCAATGAGCAGTTCTTC CASSRPGLAGVNEQFF
TRBJ1-5 TRBV2 TRBD1 - TGTGCCAGCAGCCGAAGAAGGACAGGTGGAAATCAGCCCCAGCATTTT CASSRRRTGGNQPQHF
TRBJ2-7 TRBV19 TRBD2 - TGTGCCAGTAGTAACCTAGCGGGAGCCCACGAGCAGTACTTC CASSNLAGAHEQYF
TRBJ2-5 TRBV15 - - TGTGCCACCAGCAGAGTGCGACAGCAAGAGACCCAGTACTTC CATSRVRQQETQYF
TRBJ1-5 TRBV4-1 - - TGCGCCAGCAGCCGACATTTCCCCGCCAACTCCCTTAGCAATCAGCCCCAGCATTTT CASSRHFPANSLSNQPQHF
TRBJ1-4 TRBV5-1 - - TGCGCCAGCAGCTTGGGACTCCCGGAAAAACTGTTTTTT CASSLGLPEKLFF
TRBJ2-1 TRBV6-5 TRBD1 few TGTGCCAGCAGCAACCGAGGGACAGGGAACAATGAGCAGTTCTTC CASSNRGTGNNEQFF
TRBJ2-1 TRBV4-3 TRBD1 few TGCGCCAGCAGCCAAGAAAGAGGGACAGCACAGTTCTTC CASSQERGTAQFF
TRBJ2-3 TRBV2 TRBD2 few TGTGCCAGCAGGTGGACTAGCGGACGCACAGATACGCAGTATTTT CASRWTSGRTDTQYF
TRBJ2-4 TRBV4-2 - - TGTGCCAGCAGCCCGTGGCTAGCCAAAAACATTCAGTACTTC CASSPWLAKNIQYF
TRBJ2-5 TRBV28 TRBD1 few TGTGCCAGCAGCCGTCGGACAGGGATTGAGACCCAGTACTTC CASSRRTGIETQYF
TRBJ1-2 TRBV30 - - TGTGCCTGGAGCCCCAGCTATGGCTACACCTTC CAWSPSYGYTF
TRBJ2-1 TRBV4-1 TRBD2 - TGCGCCAGCAGCCTAGAAGGCGGGACTAGCGGGAAGAAGCAGTTCTTC CASSLEGGTSGKKQFF
TRBJ2-7 TRBV18 - - TGTGCCAGCTCTTCATCGGCAGGGATCAACGAGCAGTACTTC CASSSSAGINEQYF
TRBJ2-7 TRBV21-1 - few TGTGCCAGCGGCCTCCAGACTGGGACAGCGACCTACGAGCAGTACTTC CASGLQTGTATYEQYF
TRBJ2-1 TRBV7-2 TRBD2 few TGTGCCAGCAGCTTAGGCGGGAGAACCTACAATGAGCAGTTCTTC CASSLGGRTYNEQFF
TRBJ2-3 TRBV5-1 TRBD2 - TGCGCCAGCAGCTTGAGGGCTAGCGGGACTAGCACAGATACGCAGTATTTT CASSLRASGTSTDTQYF
TRBJ2-7 TRBV2 TRBD1 few TGTGCCAGCAGGGGGACAGGGGACCACGAGCAGTACTTC CASRGTGDHEQYF
TRBJ2-6 TRBV4-3 - few TGCGCCAGCAGCCTGGAGACGGGGAACTCTGGGGCCAACGTCCTGACTTTC CASSLETGNSGANVLTF
TRBJ1-2 TRBV7-9 TRBD1 - TGTGCCAGCAGGAGCCGGGACAGCTACTATGGCTACACCTTC CASRSRDSYYGYTF
TRBJ2-7 TRBV7-2 - - TGTGCCAGCAGCTTTTCAGAGGAATTTCTCTACGAGCAGTACTTC CASSFSEEFLYEQYF
TRBJ2-5 TRBV29-1 - - TGCAGCGGGGAGGAGGCCCAAGAGACCCAGTACTTC CSGEEAQETQYF
TRBJ2-7 TRBV18 - - TGTGCCAGCTCACCGCGTACCTACGAGCAGTACTTC CASSPRTYEQYF
TRBJ2-1 TRBV4-2 TRBD1 - TGTGCCAGCAGCCAAGACCGGGACAGGGTGGCTGGTGAGCAGTTCTTC CASSQDRDRVAGEQFF
TRBJ1-4 TRBV18 TRBD1 few TGTGCCAGCTCACCACTATCGACAGGGACTAATGAAAAACTGTTTTTT CASSPLSTGTNEKLFF
TRBJ1-1 TRBV7-6 TRBD1 few TGTGCCAGCAGCTTAGGACAGGGGGAGCTGAACACTGAAGCTTTCTTT CASSLGQGELNTEAFF
TRBJ2-5 TRBV7-9 TRBD1 - TGTGCCAGCAGCAGAAGACAGGGCGGCGAGACCCAGTACTTC CASSRRQGGETQYF
TRBJ1-2 TRBV28 TRBD1 - TGTGCCAGCAGCCGCGGACAGGGACTCTATGGCTACACCTTC CASSRGQGLYGYTF
TRBJ2-1 TRBV25-1 - few TGTGCCAGCAGTGACCTCAGGGCTTTGCACAATGAGCAGTTCTTC CASSDLRALHNEQFF
TRBJ2-5 TRBV9 TRBD2 few TGTGCCAGCAGCGGGACCATTGGCGGGGGGACCCAGTACTTC CASSGTIGGGTQYF
TRBJ1-5 TRBV7-9 - - TGTGCCAGCAGCTTCCCAGGGCAGAGCAATCAGCCCCAGCATTTT CASSFPGQSNQPQHF
TRBJ2-2 TRBV25-1 TRBD1 - TGTGCCAGCAGCTCAACAGGGGGCGGCGGGGAGCTGTTTTTT CASSSTGGGGELFF
TRBJ2-2 TRBV14 TRBD2 - TGTGCCAGCAGCCAACTAGCGGAGAACACCGGGGAGCTGTTTTTT CASSQLAENTGELFF
TRBJ2-5 TRBV10-3 TRBD1 few TGTGCCATCAGTCCCCGACAGGGACGAGAGACCCAGTACTTC CAISPRQGRETQYF
TRBJ2-1 TRBV4-1 TRBD2 - TGCGCCAGCAGCCATCACCGGACTAGCGGGATCCACAGGCTGTACAATGAGCAGTTCTTC CASSHHRTSGIHRLYNEQFF
TRBJ2-6 TRBV19 - - TGTGCCAGTAGTATAGCCGCTGGGGCCAACGTCCTGACTTTC CASSIAAGANVLTF
TRBJ1-3 TRBV6-1 - - TGTGCCAGCAGTGTTACAGCTACGTACTCTGGAAACACCATATATTTT CASSVTATYSGNTIYF
TRBJ2-2 TRBV7-3 - few TGTGCCAGCAGCTTAGGTCTAGGAAGATCCGGGGAGCTGTTTTTT CASSLGLGRSGELFF
TRBJ1-1 TRBV27 TRBD1 few TGTGCCAGCAGTAGGACAGGAGAGAACACTGAAGCTTTCTTT CASSRTGENTEAFF
TRBJ1-4 TRBV15 - - TGTGCCACCAGCTTGAATTCAGGGCTCGGAAAACTGTTTTTT CATSLNSGLGKLFF
TRBJ2-1 TRBV4-2 - few TGTGCCAGCAGCCAAGATATCGATAGCCAGTTCTTC CASSQDIDSQFF
TRBJ2-5 TRBV5-1 - - TGCGCCAGCAAGGTGATTCCAGGGGCCCAAGAGACCCAGTACTTC CASKVIPGAQETQYF
TRBJ1-5 TRBV7-2 - few TGTGCCAGCAGTGCCAACTCCTTCAATCAGCCCCAGCATTTT CASSANSFNQPQHF